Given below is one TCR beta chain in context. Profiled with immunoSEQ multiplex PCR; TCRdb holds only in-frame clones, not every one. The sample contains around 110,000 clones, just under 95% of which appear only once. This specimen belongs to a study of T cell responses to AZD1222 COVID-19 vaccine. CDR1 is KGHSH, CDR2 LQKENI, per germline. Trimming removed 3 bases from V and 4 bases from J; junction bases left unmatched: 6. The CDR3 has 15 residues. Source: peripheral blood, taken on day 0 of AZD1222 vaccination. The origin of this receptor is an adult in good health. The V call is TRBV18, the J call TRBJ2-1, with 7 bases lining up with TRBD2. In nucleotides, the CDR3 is TGTGCCAGCTCACCCCTCCGGGACTATTACAATGAGCAGTTCTTC. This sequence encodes CASSPLRDYYNEQFF.